This T cell receptor (beta chain) is from a study of cytomegalovirus exposure and HLA in healthy donors. Findings and limits, study-wide: Cytomegalovirus association was assigned to about 150 TCR beta chains. In a later analysis, HLA-C alleles had the fewest associated TCRs, DRB1 alleles the most.

The primer mix had 60 Vbeta and 13 Jbeta primers. The data were produced by immunoSEQ multiplex PCR, yet TCRdb's version contains in-frame clones alone and is incomplete. The table for this sample gives 56,000 or so clones. In regard to this clone: As yet, its antigen is unknown.

Trimming removed 4 bases from V and 9 bases from J; junction bases left unmatched: 16. Germline V lookup: CDR1 SGHRS, CDR2 YFSETQ. The CDR3 runs 16 residues. The chain employs TRBV5-1 and TRBJ2-1, with TRBD1 matching over 7 bases. This receptor was identified in a female donor in good health and CMV-seronegative. Specimen: PBMCs. In DNA form, the CDR3 reads TGCGCCAGCAGCGGGGTCAGGGAAAGGGGGCGCGGTGAGCAGTTCTTC. It codes for CASSGVRERGRGEQFF.